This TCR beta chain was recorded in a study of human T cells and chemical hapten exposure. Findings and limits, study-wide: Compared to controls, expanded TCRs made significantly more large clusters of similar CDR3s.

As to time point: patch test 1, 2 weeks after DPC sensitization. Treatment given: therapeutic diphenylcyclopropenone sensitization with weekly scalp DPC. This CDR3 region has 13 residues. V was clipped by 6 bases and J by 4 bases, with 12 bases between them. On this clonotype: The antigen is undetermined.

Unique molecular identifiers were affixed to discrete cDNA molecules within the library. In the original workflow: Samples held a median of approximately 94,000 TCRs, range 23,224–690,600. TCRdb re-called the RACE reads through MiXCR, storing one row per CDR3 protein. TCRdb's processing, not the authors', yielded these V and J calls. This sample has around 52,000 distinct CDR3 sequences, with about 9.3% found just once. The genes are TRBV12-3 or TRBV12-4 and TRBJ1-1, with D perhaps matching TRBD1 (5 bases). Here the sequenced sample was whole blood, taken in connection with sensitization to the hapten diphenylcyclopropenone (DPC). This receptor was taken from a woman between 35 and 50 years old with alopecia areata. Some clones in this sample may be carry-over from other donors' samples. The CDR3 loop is CASRTTGGTEAFF. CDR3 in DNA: TGTGCCAGCAGAACCACGGGGGGCACTGAAGCTTTCTTT.